The 10 T cell receptor beta chains listed next were all sequenced from one sample in a study of blood T cell repertoires in COVID-19. Method: immunoSEQ multiplex PCR; TCRdb's copy keeps in-frame clones and lacks some. The sample holds a few hundred thousand clones; around 89% are singletons and the top ten take roughly 4%. Sequencing was performed on PBMCs or T cells enriched from blood (not recorded which). All receptors derive from a woman aged 25 to 39 who had recovered from COVID-19.

The rearrangement links TRBV3-1 (or the pseudogene TRBV3-2) to TRBJ1-6, with 10 bases identical to TRBD1. CDR1 is LGHDT and CDR2 is YNNKEL in the germline V gene (reference sequence). CDR3 length: 17 residues. Trimming cost V 3 bases and J 9 bases; bases outside gene matches: 11. The CDR3 DNA reads as TGTGCCAGCAGCCACCGGACAGGGGGGCGAGGAGCTTCACCCCTCCACTTT. This translates into CASSHRTGGRGASPLHF.

The chain employs TRBV4-2 and TRBJ1-5, with no clear D. Trimming stripped 0 bases from V and 3 bases from J, with 12 bases between. Germline V lookup: CDR1 LGHNA, CDR2 YNFKEQ. CDR3 size: 16 residues. CDR3 coding DNA: TGTGCCAGCAGCCAAGAACTGGGCCGGAACAATCAGCCCCAGCATTTT. It encodes CASSQELGRNNQPQHF.

The chain has TRBV29-1 and TRBJ2-2, with 7 bases identical to TRBD1. Germline loops: CDR1 SQVTM, CDR2 ANQGSEA. Trimming at V came to 8 bases and at J to 3 bases, leaving 9 bases not matched to a gene. This CDR3 is built from 14 residues. CDR3 in DNA: TGCAGCATTAGACAGGGTACGGACACCGGGGAGCTGTTTTTT. Amino acids: CSIRQGTDTGELFF.

The chain combines TRBV13 with TRBJ2-1; 8 bases are a match to TRBD2. The CDR3 is 16 residues long. Germline-derived CDR1 and CDR2 are PRHDT and FYEKMQ (reference sequence). The trim removed 5 bases at V and 4 bases at J, leaving 10 bases unmatched. CDR3 DNA: TGTGCCAGCAGCCCCGGGAGGGCCCTCCGTTACAATGAGCAGTTCTTC. Translated: CASSPGRALRYNEQFF. Using reference TRBV13 and TRBJ2-1 for the parts outside the CDR3, the full variable domain is AAGVIQSPRHLIKEKRETATLKCYPIPRHDTVYWYQQGPGQDPQFLISFYEKMQSDKGSIPDRFSAQQFSDYHSELNMSSLELGDSALYFCASSPGRALRYNEQFFGPGTRLTVL.

This chain links TRBV11-2 with TRBJ1-1; possible D gene TRBD1, 6 bases. The CDR3 length is 14 residues. The germline CDR1 and CDR2 sequences are SGHAT and FQNNGV. With 3 bases removed from V and 4 bases from J, the gap between germline ends came to 12 bases. The CDR3 nucleotides are TGTGCCAGCAGCTTTACAGGGTTTTCCACTGAAGCTTTCTTT. Protein: CASSFTGFSTEAFF.

This clone was seen once. CDR3 amino acids: CASSSSYGAGHSSYEQYF. CDR3 DNA sequence: TGTGCCAGCTCCTCCTCGTACGGGGCGGGGCACAGCTCCTACGAGCAGTACTTC. The chain combines TRBV18 with TRBJ2-7; tentative D call: TRBD2 (6 bases). Germline V gene lookup returns CDR1 KGHSH and CDR2 LQKENI. The CDR3 length is 18 residues. Trimming stripped 6 bases from V and 0 bases from J, with 24 bases between. Variable domain in full (rest from reference TRBV18 and TRBJ2-7): NAGVMQNPRHLVRRRGQEARLRCSPMKGHSHVYWYRQLPEEGLKFMVYLQKENIIDESGMPKERFSAEFPKEGPSILRIQQVVRGDSAAYFCASSSSYGAGHSSYEQYFGPGTRLTVT.

The V and J genes are TRBV2 and TRBJ2-1, with D uncertain. V lost 6 bases and J 4 bases, leaving 7 bases between the germline ends. Germline lookup yields CDR1 SNHLY and CDR2 FYNNEI. The CDR3 runs to 12 residues. The DNA of the CDR3 is TGTGCCAGCAGATCTAGTTACAATGAGCAGTTCTTC. Translated: CASRSSYNEQFF.

The rearrangement uses TRBV4-2 and TRBJ2-7; TRBD2 agrees at 7 bases. Germline lookup yields CDR1 LGHNA and CDR2 YNFKEQ. The junction had 12 bases not matched to a gene; V was cut back by 4 bases and J by 0 bases. The CDR3 is 17 residues long. The CDR3 is CASSRTYSSGLSYEQYF. The CDR3 nucleotides are TGTGCCAGCAGCCGGACATACTCTAGCGGCCTCTCCTACGAGCAGTACTTC.

The chain combines TRBV7-8 with TRBJ2-7; 8 nucleotides match TRBD1. The CDR3 is made up of 16 amino acids. V lost 4 bases, J lost 4 bases, and 12 bases stayed unmatched. The V gene's germline CDR1 is SGHVS and CDR2 FQNEAQ. The CDR3 DNA sequence: TGTGCCAGCAGCTCTCGCCGGGCAGGGGGCGCTTACGAGCAGTACTTC. This gives the protein CASSSRRAGGAYEQYF.

The chain carries TRBV28 and TRBJ1-6, with 9 bases lining up with TRBD1. V was pared by 6 bases and J by 1 base, with 22 bases of the junction left unmatched. Per germline, CDR1 MDHEN and CDR2 SYDVKM. The CDR3 loop spans 22 amino acids. In DNA, the CDR3 is TGTGCCAGCAGAATATCAAAAAGATCGACAGGGGGTCTGATGTCCTATAATTCACCCCTCCACTTT. Translation: CASRISKRSTGGLMSYNSPLHF.